This TCR beta chain came from a study of blood T cell repertoires in COVID-19. This CDR3 spans 16 amino acids. Looked up from germline, CDR1 is MDHEN and CDR2 is SYDVKM. V shed 5 bases and J 4 bases; nucleotides not matched to a gene: 8. In the source study's methods: Estimation of nucleated cell counts was performed using reference gene primer amplification. Profiled with immunoSEQ multiplex PCR; TCRdb holds only in-frame clones, not every one. V, J and clone size are those of that table, while D and trimming were read from the DNA. Of roughly 48,000 clones listed, approximately 89% are singletons. The chain combines TRBV28 with TRBJ2-6; 7 bases align to TRBD1. The receptor comes from a woman aged 80 or over with acute or convalescent COVID-19. Sequenced: peripheral blood. The CDR3 DNA reads as TGTGCCAGCAGTGCTGGACAGGAATTCGGGGCCAACGTCCTGACTTTC. Its protein product is CASSAGQEFGANVLTF.